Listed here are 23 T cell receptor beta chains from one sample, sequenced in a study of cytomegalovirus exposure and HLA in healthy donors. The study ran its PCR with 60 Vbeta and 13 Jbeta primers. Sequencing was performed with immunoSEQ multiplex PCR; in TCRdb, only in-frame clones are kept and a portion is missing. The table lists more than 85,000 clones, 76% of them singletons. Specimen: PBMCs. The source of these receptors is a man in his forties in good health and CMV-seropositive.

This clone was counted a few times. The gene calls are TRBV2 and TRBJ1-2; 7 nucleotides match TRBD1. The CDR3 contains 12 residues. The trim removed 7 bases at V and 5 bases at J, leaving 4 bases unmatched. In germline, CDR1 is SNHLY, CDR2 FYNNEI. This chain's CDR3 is CASTSQGYGYTF. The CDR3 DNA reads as TGTGCCAGCACCTCACAGGGGTATGGCTACACCTTC.

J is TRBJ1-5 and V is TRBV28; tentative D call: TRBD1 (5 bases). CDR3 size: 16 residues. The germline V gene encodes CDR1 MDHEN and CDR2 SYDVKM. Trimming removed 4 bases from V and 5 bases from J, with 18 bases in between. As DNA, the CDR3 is TGTGCCAGCAGTTCTTTAGACAGAGACTTCCATCAGCCCCAGCATTTT. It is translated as CASSSLDRDFHQPQHF.

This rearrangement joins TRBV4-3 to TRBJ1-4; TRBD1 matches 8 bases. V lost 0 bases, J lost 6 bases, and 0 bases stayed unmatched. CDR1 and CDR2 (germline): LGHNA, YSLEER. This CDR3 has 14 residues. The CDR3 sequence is CASSQDRGHEKLFF. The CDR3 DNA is TGCGCCAGCAGCCAAGACAGGGGGCATGAAAAACTGTTTTTT.

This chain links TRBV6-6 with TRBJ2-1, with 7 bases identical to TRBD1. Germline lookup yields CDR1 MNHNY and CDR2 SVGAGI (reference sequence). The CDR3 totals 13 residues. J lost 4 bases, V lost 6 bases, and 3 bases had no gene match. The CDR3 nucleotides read TGTGCCAGCAGACAGACAGGGTACAATGAGCAGTTCTTC. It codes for CASRQTGYNEQFF.

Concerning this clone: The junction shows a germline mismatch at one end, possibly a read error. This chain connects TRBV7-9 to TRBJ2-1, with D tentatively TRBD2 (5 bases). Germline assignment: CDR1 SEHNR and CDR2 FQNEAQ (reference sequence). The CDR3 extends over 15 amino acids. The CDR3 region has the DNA TGTGCCAGCAGCTTCCAGCGGACCTCCTACAGTGAGCAGTTCTTC. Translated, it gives CASSFQRTSYSEQFF.

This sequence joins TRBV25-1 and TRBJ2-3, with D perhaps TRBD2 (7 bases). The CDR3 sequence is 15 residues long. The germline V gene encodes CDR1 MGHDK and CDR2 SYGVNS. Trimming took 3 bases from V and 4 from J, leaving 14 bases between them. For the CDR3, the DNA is TGTGCCAGCAGTGAGGGGCAGGGGAGGGCAGATACGCAGTATTTT. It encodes CASSEGQGRADTQYF.

For the CDR3, the DNA is TGTGCCAGTGGGACTAGCGGGGGGGCGTGGAACATTCAGTACTTC. Protein product: CASGTSGGAWNIQYF. The chain is built from TRBV19 and TRBJ2-4; 16 bases align to TRBD2. The V segment lost 8 bases and the J segment 7 bases; nucleotides outside the gene matches: 5. Germline CDR1 reads LNHDA; CDR2 reads SQIVND (reference sequence). CDR3 length: 15 amino acids.

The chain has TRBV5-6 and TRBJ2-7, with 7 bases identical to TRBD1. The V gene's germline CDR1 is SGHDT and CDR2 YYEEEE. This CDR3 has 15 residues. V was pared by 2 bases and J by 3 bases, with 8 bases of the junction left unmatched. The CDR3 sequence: CASSFGQAYYYEQYF. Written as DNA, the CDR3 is TGTGCCAGCAGCTTCGGACAGGCATACTACTACGAGCAGTACTTC.

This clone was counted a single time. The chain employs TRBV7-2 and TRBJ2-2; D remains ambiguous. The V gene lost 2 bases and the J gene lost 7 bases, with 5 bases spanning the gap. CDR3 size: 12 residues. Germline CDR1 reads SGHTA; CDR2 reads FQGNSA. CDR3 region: CASSLYYGELFF. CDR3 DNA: TGTGCCAGCAGCTTATATTACGGGGAGCTGTTTTTT.

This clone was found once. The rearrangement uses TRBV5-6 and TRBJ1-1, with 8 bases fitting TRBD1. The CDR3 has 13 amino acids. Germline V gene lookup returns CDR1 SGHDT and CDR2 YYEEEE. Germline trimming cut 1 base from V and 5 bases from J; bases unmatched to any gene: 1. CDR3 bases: TGTGCCAGCAGCTTGACAGGGGGAACTGAAGCTTTCTTT. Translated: CASSLTGGTEAFF.

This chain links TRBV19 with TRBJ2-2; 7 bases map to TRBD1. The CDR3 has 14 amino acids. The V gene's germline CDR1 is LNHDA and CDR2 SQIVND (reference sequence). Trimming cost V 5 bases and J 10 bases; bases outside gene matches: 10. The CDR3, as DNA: TGTGCCAGTAGTCAGACAGGGTTAGGCGAGGAGCTGTTTTTT. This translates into CASSQTGLGEELFF.

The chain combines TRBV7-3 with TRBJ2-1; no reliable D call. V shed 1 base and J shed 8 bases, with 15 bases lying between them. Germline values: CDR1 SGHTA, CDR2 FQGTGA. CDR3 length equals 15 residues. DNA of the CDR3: TGTGCCAGCAGCTTAATTCGGCGAGCGAACCATGAGCAGTTCTTC. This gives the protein CASSLIRRANHEQFF.

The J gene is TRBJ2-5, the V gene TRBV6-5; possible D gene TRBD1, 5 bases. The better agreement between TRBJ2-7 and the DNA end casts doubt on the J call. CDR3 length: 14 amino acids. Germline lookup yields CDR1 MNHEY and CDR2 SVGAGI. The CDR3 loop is CASSYSGVGYEQYF. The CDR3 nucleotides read TGTGCCAGCAGTTACTCAGGGGTAGGATACGAGCAGTACTTC.

In DNA form, the CDR3 reads TGTGCCAGCAGCGTAGACGGGACTAGCGTCAAAAGCTCCTACAATGAGCAGTTCTTC. Its protein product is CASSVDGTSVKSSYNEQFF. This chain joins TRBV9 and TRBJ2-1; 10 bases fit TRBD2. Losses at the gene ends were 0 bases for V and 0 bases for J; bases not matched to a gene: 9. The V gene's germline CDR1 is SGDLS and CDR2 YYNGEE. This CDR3 spans 19 amino acids.

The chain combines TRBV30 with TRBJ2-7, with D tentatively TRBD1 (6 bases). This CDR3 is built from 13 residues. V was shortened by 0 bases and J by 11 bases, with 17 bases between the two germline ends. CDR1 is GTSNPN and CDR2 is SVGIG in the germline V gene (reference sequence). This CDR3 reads CAWSVDFSGVEYF. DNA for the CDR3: TGTGCCTGGAGTGTTGACTTTTCAGGGGTTGAGTACTTC.

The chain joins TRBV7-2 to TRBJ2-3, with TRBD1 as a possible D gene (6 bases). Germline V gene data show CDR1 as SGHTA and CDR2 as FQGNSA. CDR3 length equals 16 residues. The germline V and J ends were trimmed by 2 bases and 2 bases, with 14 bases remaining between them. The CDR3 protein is CASSLMGARTTDTQYF. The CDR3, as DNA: TGTGCCAGCAGCTTAATGGGGGCGCGTACCACAGATACGCAGTATTTT.

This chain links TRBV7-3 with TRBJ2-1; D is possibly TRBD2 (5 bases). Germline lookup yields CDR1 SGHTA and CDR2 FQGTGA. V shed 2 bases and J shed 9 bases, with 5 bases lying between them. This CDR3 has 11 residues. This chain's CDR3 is CASSLGSEQFF. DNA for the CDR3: TGTGCCAGCAGCTTAGGGAGTGAGCAGTTCTTC.

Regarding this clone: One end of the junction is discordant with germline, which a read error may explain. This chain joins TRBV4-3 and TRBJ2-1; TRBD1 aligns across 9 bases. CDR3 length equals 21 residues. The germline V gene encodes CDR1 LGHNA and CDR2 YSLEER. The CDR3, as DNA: TGCGCCAGCAGCCAAGGGGCCCGGACAGGGGCCTACAGAAGCTCCTACAATGAGCAGCTCTTC. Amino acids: CASSQGARTGAYRSSYNEQLF.

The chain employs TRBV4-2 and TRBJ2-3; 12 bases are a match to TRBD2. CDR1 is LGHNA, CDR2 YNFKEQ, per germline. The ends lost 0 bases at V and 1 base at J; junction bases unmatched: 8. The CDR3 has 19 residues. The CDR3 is CASSQDWASGGARTDTQYF. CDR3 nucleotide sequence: TGTGCCAGCAGCCAAGATTGGGCTAGCGGGGGGGCCCGCACAGATACGCAGTATTTT.

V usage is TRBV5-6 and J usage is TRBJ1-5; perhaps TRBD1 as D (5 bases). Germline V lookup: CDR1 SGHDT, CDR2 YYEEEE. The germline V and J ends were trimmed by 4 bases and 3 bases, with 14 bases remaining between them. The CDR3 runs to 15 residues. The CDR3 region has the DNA TGTGCCAGCAGCCCCCGGCAGGGAAACAATCAGCCCCAGCATTTT. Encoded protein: CASSPRQGNNQPQHF.

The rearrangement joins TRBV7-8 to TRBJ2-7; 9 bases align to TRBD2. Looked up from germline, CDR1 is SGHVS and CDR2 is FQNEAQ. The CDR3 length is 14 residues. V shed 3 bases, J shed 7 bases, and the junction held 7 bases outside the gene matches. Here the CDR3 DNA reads TGTGCCAGCAGCTTTGGAGCGGGAGGAAGAGAGCAGTACTTC. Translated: CASSFGAGGREQYF.

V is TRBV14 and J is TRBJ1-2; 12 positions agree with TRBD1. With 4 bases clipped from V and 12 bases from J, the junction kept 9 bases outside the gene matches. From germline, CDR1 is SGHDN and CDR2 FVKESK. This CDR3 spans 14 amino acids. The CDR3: CASSPRDRGQFNTF. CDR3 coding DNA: TGTGCCAGCAGCCCACGGGACAGGGGGCAATTCAACACCTTC.

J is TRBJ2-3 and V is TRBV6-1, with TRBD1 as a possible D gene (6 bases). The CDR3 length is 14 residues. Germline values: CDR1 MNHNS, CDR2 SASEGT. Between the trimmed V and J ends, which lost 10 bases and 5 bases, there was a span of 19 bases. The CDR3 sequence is CATRIPGQRDTQYF. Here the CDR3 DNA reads TGTGCCACCCGGATTCCGGGACAAAGAGATACGCAGTATTTT.